This entry features one T cell receptor (beta chain) sequence. Germline values: CDR1 SQVTM, CDR2 ANQGSEA. The CDR3 consists of 12 residues. V lost 6 bases and J lost 6, with 14 bases in between. RNA transcripts served as the template for amplifying TCR beta CDR3 regions. The TCR CDR3 first-round RT-PCR relied on the HTBI primer set. TCRdb reanalysed the multiplex PCR reads using MiXCR and keeps one entry per CDR3 protein. The sample holds about 480,000 distinct CDR3 sequences, over 13% seen once. The sample originates from a study of T cells in Graves' hyperthyroidism and ophthalmopathy. This sequence originates from a woman between 18 and 29 years old with Graves' hyperthyroidism. Material for sequencing was blood. The gene calls are TRBV29-1 and TRBJ1-2; the D gene is possibly TRBD1 (5 bases). The CDR3 nucleotides are TGCAGCGTCCCCCGGGGCGCGAATGGCTACACCTTC. Residues: CSVPRGANGYTF.